Below are 8 T cell receptor beta chains sequenced from a single sample in a study of T-cell reconstitution after alpha-beta-depleted transplantation in children. The TCRbeta library was prepared with unique molecular identifiers. TCRdb redid the calling of the PCR reads with MiXCR, one entry per CDR3 protein. Of some 290,000 distinct CDR3 sequences in the sample, more than 9% are singletons; the top ten hold over 9%. Sequenced material: PBMCs from the stem cell graft donor, taken from the stem cell graft. These receptors all come from a human donor who donated a stem cell graft to a child with SCID.

This clonotype was seen more than once but under ten times. The CDR3 here is CASRLSTVEGEKLFF. DNA of the CDR3: TGCGCCAGCAGACTATCGACTGTGGAAGGTGAAAAACTGTTTTTT. The chain couples TRBV5-1 to TRBJ1-4; D not resolved. CDR3 length equals 15 residues. Germline CDR1 is SGHRS and CDR2 is YFSETQ. Trimming stripped 5 bases from V and 7 bases from J, with 18 bases between.

The V gene is TRBV6-2 or TRBV6-3, the J gene TRBJ2-7; TRBD1 matches 7 bases. The CDR3 length is 11 residues. Losses at the gene ends were 7 bases for V and 13 bases for J; bases not matched to a gene: 10. In germline, CDR1 is MNHEY, CDR2 SVGEGT. Here the CDR3 DNA reads TGTGCCAGCACCGACACAGGGGAGAATTACTTC. Residues: CASTDTGENYF.

This clonotype was counted at least ten times. The chain joins TRBV18 to TRBJ1-1; the D is unclear. The V gene's germline CDR1 is KGHSH and CDR2 LQKENI. This CDR3 is 14 amino acids long. V lost 3 bases and J lost 5, with 13 bases in between. CDR3 loop: CASSPVSPLTEAFF. DNA of the CDR3: TGTGCCAGCTCACCGGTGTCCCCGCTTACTGAAGCTTTCTTT.

This clonotype was detected many times. The chain joins TRBV20-1 to TRBJ2-3, with D perhaps matching TRBD2 (7 bases). Trimming shortened V by 3 bases and J by 4 bases, and 11 bases separated the two germline ends. This CDR3 has 13 residues. Germline CDR1 and CDR2: DFQATT and SNEGSKA (reference sequence). The CDR3: CSASRGGPDTQYF. The DNA for the CDR3 is TGCAGTGCTAGTAGGGGGGGCCCAGATACGCAGTATTTT.

This clonotype has at least ten counts. The chain carries TRBV29-1 and TRBJ2-3; D is undetermined. V was cut by 3 bases and J by 1 base, with 8 bases left in between. The germline V gene has CDR1 SQVTM and CDR2 ANQGSEA. The CDR3 totals 13 residues. CDR3 region: CSVDGERTDTQYF. The CDR3 DNA reads TGCAGCGTTGATGGCGAACGCACAGATACGCAGTATTTT.

In its sample, this clonotype was seen a few times. V gene TRBV6-1 combines with J gene TRBJ1-1; D is possibly TRBD1 (5 bases). CDR1 and CDR2 (germline): MNHNS, SASEGT. V lost 6 bases and J 1 base, leaving 18 bases between the germline ends. This CDR3 spans 16 amino acids. This CDR3 reads CASSLGVFGTNTEAFF. The CDR3 region has the DNA TGTGCCAGCAGCCTTGGAGTTTTTGGGACGAACACTGAAGCTTTCTTT.

This clonotype was seen more than once but under ten times. This chain links TRBV5-1 with TRBJ1-6; 7 bases are shared with TRBD1. The CDR3 runs 16 residues. Germline loops: CDR1 SGHRS, CDR2 YFSETQ. Trimming at V came to 0 bases and at J to 2 bases, leaving 2 bases not matched to a gene. CDR3 region: CASSLAGTAYNSPLHF. DNA of the CDR3: TGCGCCAGCAGCTTGGCCGGGACAGCCTATAATTCACCCCTCCACTTT. Full variable domain (remainder filled in from reference TRBV5-1 and TRBJ1-6): KAGVTQTPRYLIKTRGQQVTLSCSPISGHRSVSWYQQTPGQGLQFLFEYFSETQRNKGNFPGRFSGRQFSNSRSEMNVSTLELGDSALYLCASSLAGTAYNSPLHFGNGTRLTVT.

This clonotype came up a few times. The junction differs from germline at one of its ends, possibly a read error. The chain combines TRBV19 with TRBJ2-2, with D perhaps being TRBD1 or TRBD2 (5 bases each). The CDR3 is 13 amino acids. In germline, CDR1 is LNHDA, CDR2 SQIVND (reference sequence). CDR3 in amino acids: CASSPGTAGELFF. CDR3 DNA sequence: TGTGCCAGTAGTCCAGGGACGGCCGGCGAGCTGTTTTTT.